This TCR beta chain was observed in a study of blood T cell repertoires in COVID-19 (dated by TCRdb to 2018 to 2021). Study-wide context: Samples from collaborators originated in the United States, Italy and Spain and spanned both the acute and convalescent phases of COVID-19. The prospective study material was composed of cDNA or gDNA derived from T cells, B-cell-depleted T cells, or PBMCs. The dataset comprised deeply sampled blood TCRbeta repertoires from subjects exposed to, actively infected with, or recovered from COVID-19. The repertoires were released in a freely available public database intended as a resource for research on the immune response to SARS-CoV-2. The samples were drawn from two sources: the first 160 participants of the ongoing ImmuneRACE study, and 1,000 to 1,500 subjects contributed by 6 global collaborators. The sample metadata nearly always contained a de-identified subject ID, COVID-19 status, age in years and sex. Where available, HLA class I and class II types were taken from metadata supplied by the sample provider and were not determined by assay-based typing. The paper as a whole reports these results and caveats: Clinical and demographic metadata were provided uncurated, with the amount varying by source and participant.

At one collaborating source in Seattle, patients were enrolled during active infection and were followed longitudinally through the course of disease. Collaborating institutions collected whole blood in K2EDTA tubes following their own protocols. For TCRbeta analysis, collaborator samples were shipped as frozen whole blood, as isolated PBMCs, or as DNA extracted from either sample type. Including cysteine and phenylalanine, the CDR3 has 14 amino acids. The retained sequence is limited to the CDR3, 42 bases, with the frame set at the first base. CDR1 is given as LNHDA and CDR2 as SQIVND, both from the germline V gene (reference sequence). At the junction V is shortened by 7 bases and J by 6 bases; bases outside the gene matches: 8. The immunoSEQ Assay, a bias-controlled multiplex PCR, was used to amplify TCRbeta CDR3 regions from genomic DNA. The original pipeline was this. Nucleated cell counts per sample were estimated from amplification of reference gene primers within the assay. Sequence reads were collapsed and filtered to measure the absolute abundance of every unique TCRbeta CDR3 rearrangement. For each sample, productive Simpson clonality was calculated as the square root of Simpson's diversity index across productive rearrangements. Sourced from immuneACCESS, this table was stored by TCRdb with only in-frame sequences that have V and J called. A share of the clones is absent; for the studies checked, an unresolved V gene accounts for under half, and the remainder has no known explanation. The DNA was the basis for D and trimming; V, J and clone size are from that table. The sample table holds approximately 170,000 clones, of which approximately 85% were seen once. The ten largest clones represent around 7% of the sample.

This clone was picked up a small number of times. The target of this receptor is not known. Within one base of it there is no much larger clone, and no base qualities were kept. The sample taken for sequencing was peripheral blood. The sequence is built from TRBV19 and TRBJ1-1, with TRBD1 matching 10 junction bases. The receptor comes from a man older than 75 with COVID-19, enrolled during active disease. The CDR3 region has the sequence CASNGDRGRAEAFF. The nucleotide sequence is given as TGTGCCAGTAACGGGGACAGGGGTAGGGCTGAAGCTTTCTTT.